A single T cell receptor beta chain is shown here with its context. The target antigen is unknown. The Oncomine TCR Beta short-read assay was what sequenced the DNA obtained from cultured CD4+ T cells. TCRdb analysed the PCR reads with MiXCR anew, one entry per CDR3 protein. The profile shows more than 15,000 distinct CDR3 sequences, roughly 51% of them singletons. The data were taken from a study of vaccination and CD4 T cells after COVID-19. V lost 5 bases and J lost 1; bases outside the gene matches: 11. Looked up from germline, CDR1 is LNHDA and CDR2 is SQIVND (reference sequence). The CDR3 consists of 17 residues. Described treatment: roughly 11-day PBMC culture with coronavirus spike peptide pools or control peptides (ViraFEST assay). In the ViraFEST assay, peptide-pool expansion preceded TCR sequencing of expanded clonotypes. Each well received about 2.2 million PBMCs, cultured with approximately 9 IU/ml IL-2 and 9 to 10 ug/ml peptide pools.

Findings and limits, study-wide: SARS-CoV-2-reactive clonotype medians increased from roughly 21 to 40, not significantly.

Sequencing was performed on CD4+ T cells from blood, cultured in vitro. The J gene is TRBJ2-3, the V gene TRBV19; TRBD1 matches 8 bases. The origin of this receptor is a human donor who had recovered from COVID-19. DNA of the CDR3: TGTGCCAGTAGTCTGGGCCTGGGACAGGCACGCACAGATACGCAGTATTTT. It encodes CASSLGLGQARTDTQYF.